What follows are 10 T cell receptor beta chains derived from one specimen sequenced in a study of cytomegalovirus exposure and HLA in healthy donors (TCRdb year 2017). The library was obtained by the immunoSEQ multiplex PCR assay. The multiplex PCR relied on a mix of 60 forward primers for TCR Vbeta segments and 13 reverse primers for TCR Jbeta segments. The table was pulled from immuneACCESS by TCRdb, which kept in-frame rearrangements only. Such tables lose some clones; where checked, under half of the loss comes from unresolved V genes, and the rest has no known cause. The data table for this sample lists about 140,000 clones. The ten largest clonotypes hold over 2% of the sample. Sequenced sample: PBMCs. The receptors were sampled from a woman aged 18 to 35 in good health and CMV-seronegative.

V and J are TRBV28 and TRBJ2-7, with D possibly matching TRBD1 (5 bases). The germline V and J ends were trimmed by 3 bases and 0 bases, with 9 bases remaining between them. This CDR3 comprises 14 residues. CDR1 and CDR2 from the germline V gene are MDHEN and SYDVKM. The CDR3 bases are TGTGCCAGCAGTTTTGGACAAAACTCCTACGAGCAGTACGTC. It encodes CASSFGQNSYEQYV.

The chain joins TRBV19 to TRBJ2-5; D is uncertain. Trimming cost V 8 bases and J 5 bases, with 9 bases left between them. The CDR3 covers 11 residues. Germline V gene lookup returns CDR1 LNHDA and CDR2 SQIVND (reference sequence). CDR3 sequence (DNA): TGTGCCAGTGGAGCTCGGGAGACCCAGTACTTC. Amino acid sequence: CASGARETQYF.

The chain links TRBV19 to TRBJ2-7; 7 bases match TRBD1. Germline values: CDR1 LNHDA, CDR2 SQIVND (reference sequence). V was pared by 8 bases and J by 4 bases, with 14 bases of the junction left unmatched. The CDR3 sequence is 15 residues long. The DNA for the CDR3 is TGTGCCAGTGTGTACTCGGGGACAGAGGCTTACGAGCAGTACTTC. Amino acids: CASVYSGTEAYEQYF. The complete variable domain, with remaining parts taken from reference TRBV19 and TRBJ2-7, reads DGGITQSPKYLFRKEGQNVTLSCEQNLNHDAMYWYRQDPGQGLRLIYYSQIVNDFQKGDIAEGYSVSREKKESFPLTVTSAQKNPTAFYLCASVYSGTEAYEQYFGPGTRLTVT.

The J gene is TRBJ2-3, the V gene TRBV19, with D possibly TRBD1 on 6 matching bases. V was shortened by 5 bases and J by 0 bases, with 18 bases between the two germline ends. This CDR3 region has 17 residues. Germline V lookup: CDR1 LNHDA, CDR2 SQIVND (reference sequence). The CDR3 region is CASSSKTGTRSTDTQYF. CDR3 DNA sequence: TGTGCCAGTAGTTCCAAGACCGGGACACGGAGCACAGATACGCAGTATTTT.

The chain combines TRBV5-1 with TRBJ2-7; 10 bases match TRBD2. The V segment lost 0 bases and the J segment 5 bases; nucleotides outside the gene matches: 5. Germline loops: CDR1 SGHRS, CDR2 YFSETQ. The CDR3 has 15 residues. The CDR3 coding sequence is TGCGCCAGCAGCTTGGTTCTAGCGGGAGTGGACGAGCAGTACTTC. Amino acid sequence: CASSLVLAGVDEQYF.

V and J are TRBV6-5 and TRBJ2-7; possible D gene TRBD2, 5 bases. This CDR3 has 13 amino acids. V gave up 3 bases and J gave up 6 bases, with 12 bases separating them. Germline CDR1 and CDR2: MNHEY and SVGAGI. CDR3: CASSYYQGSEQYF. For the CDR3, the DNA is TGTGCCAGCAGTTATTATCAAGGGAGCGAGCAGTACTTC.

The V call is TRBV5-6, the J call TRBJ1-2; TRBD1 aligns across 8 bases. Germline V gives CDR1 SGHDT, CDR2 YYEEEE. V was clipped by 0 bases and J by 1 base; unmatched bases: 2. The CDR3 spans 15 residues. CDR3 in DNA: TGTGCCAGCAGCTTGGAACAGGGGGATAACTATGGCTACACCTTC. This sequence encodes CASSLEQGDNYGYTF. The complete variable domain, with remaining parts taken from reference TRBV5-6 and TRBJ1-2, reads DAGVTQSPTHLIKTRGQQVTLRCSPKSGHDTVSWYQQALGQGPQFIFQYYEEEERQRGNFPDRFSGHQFPNYSSELNVNALLLGDSALYLCASSLEQGDNYGYTFGSGTRLTVV.

The V call is TRBV27, the J call TRBJ1-5; D not resolved. Germline assignment: CDR1 MNHEY and CDR2 SMNVEV (reference sequence). CDR3 length equals 14 residues. V was cut by 8 bases and J by 5 bases, with 16 bases left in between. In nucleotides, the CDR3 is TGTGCCAGCTCCGAGGGTCAGATTTATCAGCCCCAGCATTTT. Translating gives CASSEGQIYQPQHF.

The chain joins TRBV2 to TRBJ2-2; 9 bases are shared with TRBD2. The V gene end was trimmed by 6 bases and the J gene end by 2 bases; junction bases not matched to a gene: 4. The germline V gene has CDR1 SNHLY and CDR2 FYNNEI. CDR3 size: 15 residues. CDR3 amino acids: CASRALAGNTGELFF. In nucleotides, the CDR3 is TGTGCCAGCAGAGCCCTAGCGGGAAACACCGGGGAGCTGTTTTTT. The full variable domain, rest sourced from reference TRBV2 and TRBJ2-2, is EPEVTQTPSHQVTQMGQEVILRCVPISNHLYFYWYRQILGQKVEFLVSFYNNEISEKSEIFDDQFSVERPDGSNFTLKIRSTKLEDSAMYFCASRALAGNTGELFFGEGSRLTVL.

The rearrangement uses TRBV9 and TRBJ1-5; D possibly corresponds to TRBD1 (5 bases). Per germline, CDR1 SGDLS and CDR2 YYNGEE. The CDR3 length is 16 residues. The V end was cut by 4 bases, the J end by 3 bases, with 17 bases between. Written as DNA, the CDR3 is TGTGCCAGCAGCCCGCCTTCGGCAGGGAACAATCAGCCCCAGCATTTT. Translated: CASSPPSAGNNQPQHF.